Below are 30 T cell receptor beta chains sequenced from a single sample in a study of T cell repertoires in cytomegalovirus infection. These receptors are not linked to any known antigen. TCRdb used MiXCR to reprocess the reads, holding one entry per CDR3 protein. The data contain about 60,000 distinct CDR3 sequences, approximately 36% of them seen just once; the ten biggest clones take up 60% to 80%. The sample comprised PBMCs, sequenced either directly or after in vitro stimulation (not recorded which). Receptor source: a human donor in good health (CMV status not recorded). Some clones in this sample may be carry-over from other donors' samples.

This clonotype was detected only a few times. The rearrangement uses TRBV7-9 and TRBJ2-6; D is uncertain. V gave up 5 bases and J gave up 3 bases, with 14 bases separating them. The CDR3 covers 16 residues. From germline, CDR1 is SEHNR and CDR2 FQNEAQ (reference sequence). The CDR3: CASSVSLGIGANVLTF. The CDR3 DNA sequence: TGTGCCAGCAGCGTGTCGCTAGGGATTGGGGCCAACGTCCTGACTTTC.

The chain uses TRBV20-1 and TRBJ1-6, with 10 bases that match TRBD1. The ends lost 6 bases at V and 6 bases at J; junction bases unmatched: 8. This CDR3 spans 15 amino acids. Germline V CDR1 and CDR2: DFQATT, SNEGSKA (reference sequence). CDR3 coding DNA: TGCAGTGCGAGAAGACAGGGGGCGAGTAATTCACCCCTCCACTTT. Its protein product is CSARRQGASNSPLHF.

The chain joins TRBV19 to TRBJ2-3, with TRBD2 matching 11 bases. The CDR3 covers 15 residues. After removal of 5 bases from V and 8 bases from J, the junction contained 9 bases not matched to a gene. Germline V CDR1 and CDR2: LNHDA, SQIVND (reference sequence). Here the CDR3 DNA reads TGTGCCAGTAGTCCCCTAGCGGGAGGTAGGCGTACGCAGTATTTT. Encoded protein: CASSPLAGGRRTQYF.

The chain uses TRBV6-2 or TRBV6-3 and TRBJ2-2; TRBD2 agrees at 7 bases. The CDR3 length is 13 residues. The ends lost 8 bases at V and 4 bases at J; junction bases unmatched: 4. Per the germline V gene, CDR1 is MNHEY and CDR2 is SVGEGT. Here the CDR3 reads CASGGDVTGELFF. CDR3 coding DNA: TGTGCCAGCGGGGGGGACGTCACCGGGGAGCTGTTTTTT.

This clonotype was seen repeatedly, ten times or more. The J gene is TRBJ2-1, the V gene TRBV7-9; no reliable D call. The CDR3 is made up of 15 amino acids. The ends were cut back, 2 bases at V and 5 bases at J, with 13 bases in the middle. From germline, CDR1 is SEHNR and CDR2 FQNEAQ (reference sequence). This chain's CDR3 is CASSLNPQRDNEQFF. CDR3 DNA: TGTGCCAGCAGCTTAAACCCGCAAAGGGACAATGAGCAGTTCTTC.

This clonotype turned up a few times. The rearrangement uses TRBV6-1 and TRBJ2-4, with 8 bases aligning to TRBD1. The CDR3 has 14 residues. Germline CDR1 is MNHNS and CDR2 is SASEGT. Losses at the gene ends were 5 bases for V and 6 bases for J; bases not matched to a gene: 6. The CDR3 spells CASSPQGGRNIQYF. CDR3 bases: TGTGCCAGCAGTCCACAGGGGGGAAGAAACATTCAGTACTTC.

The table lists this clonotype with many counts. This rearrangement joins TRBV7-2 to TRBJ1-1; D is uncertain. Deletions cut 3 bases from V and 1 base from J, with 6 bases between. CDR1 is SGHTA, CDR2 FQGNSA, per germline. The CDR3 runs to 13 residues. The CDR3 is CASSLYRNTEAFF. The CDR3 DNA reads as TGTGCCAGCAGCTTGTACAGGAACACTGAAGCTTTCTTT.

In this sample, this clonotype turned up a few times. The chain employs TRBV14 and TRBJ1-4; a possible D gene is TRBD1 (6 bases). Germline CDR1 and CDR2: SGHDN and FVKESK. The CDR3 runs to 16 residues. Trimming shortened V by 4 bases and J by 0 bases, and 12 bases separated the two germline ends. CDR3 protein: CASSRQGGATNEKLFF. The CDR3 coding sequence is TGTGCCAGCAGCCGCCAAGGGGGAGCAACTAATGAAAAACTGTTTTTT.

This clonotype has more than one count but fewer than ten. The chain has TRBV28 and TRBJ1-6; D ambiguous. Trimming removed 5 bases at V and 12 bases at J, with 8 bases between. This CDR3 comprises 11 residues. Germline loops: CDR1 MDHEN, CDR2 SYDVKM. The CDR3 region is CASSPFGPLHF. The CDR3 nucleotides are TGTGCCAGCAGTCCTTTTGGACCCCTCCACTTT.

Only a few counts were recorded for this clonotype. The chain combines TRBV20-1 with TRBJ1-1, with D maybe TRBD1 (6 bases). Germline V gene data show CDR1 as DFQATT and CDR2 as SNEGSKA (reference sequence). The CDR3 consists of 14 residues. The germline V and J ends were trimmed by 0 bases and 0 bases, with 8 bases remaining between them. CDR3 coding DNA: TGCAGTGCTAGAGATAGGACAGTGAACACTGAAGCTTTCTTT. This sequence encodes CSARDRTVNTEAFF.

Comments on this clonotype: A clone one base away is much larger, so this may be a read error. The J gene is TRBJ1-1, the V gene TRBV7-9; no reliable D call. CDR3 length: 15 amino acids. Germline CDR1 is SEHNR and CDR2 is FQNEAQ (reference sequence). The CDR3 sequence is CAGSPPEGLNTEAFF. Written as DNA, the CDR3 is TGTGCCGGCAGCCCCCCTGAAGGCCTGAACACTGAAGCTTTCTTT. The variable domain in full, with the rest retrieved from reference TRBV7-9 and TRBJ1-1, is DTGVSQNPRHKITKRGQNVTFRCDPISEHNRLYWYRQTLGQGPEFLTYFQNEAQLEKSRLLSDRFSAERPKGSFSTLEIQRTEQGDSAMYLCAGSPPEGLNTEAFFGQGTRLTVV.

The chain employs TRBV12-3 or TRBV12-4 and TRBJ1-2; D is unclear. Trimming removed 7 bases at V and 6 bases at J, with 15 bases between. The CDR3 loop spans 13 amino acids. For the CDR3, the DNA is TGTGCCAGCACCAACGAGGGCGTGGATGGCTACACCTTC. Encoded protein: CASTNEGVDGYTF.

The V gene is TRBV5-4, the J gene TRBJ1-4; D gene uncertain. Germline assignment: CDR1 SGHNT and CDR2 YYREEE (reference sequence). V dropped 4 bases and J dropped 3 bases, with 13 bases sitting between them. This CDR3 comprises 15 residues. CDR3 coding DNA: TGTGCCAGCAGCCCGCGCCGGGATCCTAATGAAAAACTGTTTTTT. Translating gives CASSPRRDPNEKLFF.

The V call is TRBV4-3, the J call TRBJ1-5; D is unclear. CDR1 is LGHNA, CDR2 YSLEER, per germline. V was trimmed by 0 bases and J by 5 bases, leaving 11 bases between them. This CDR3 region has 15 residues. Here the CDR3 DNA reads TGCGCCAGCAGCCAAGATGTAGGGTGGGATCAGCCCCAGCATTTT. Its translation is CASSQDVGWDQPQHF.

This sequence joins TRBV5-5 and TRBJ1-2, with a possible D match to TRBD1 (5 bases). Germline-derived CDR1 and CDR2 are SGHKS and YYEKEE (reference sequence). The CDR3 totals 14 residues. V gave up 3 bases and J gave up 8 bases, with 17 bases separating them. DNA for the CDR3: TGTGCCAGCAGCTACTCAGGGACCGCGGGCGGCTACACCTTC. Its protein is CASSYSGTAGGYTF.

The gene calls are TRBV14 and TRBJ2-1; D not certain. Trimming pared 1 base from V and 7 bases from J, leaving 8 bases between. Germline V gene data show CDR1 as SGHDN and CDR2 as FVKESK. The CDR3 runs to 13 residues. The CDR3 DNA reads TGTGCCAGCAGCCAAGTCTTAGTGAATGAGCAGTTCTTC. Translating it yields CASSQVLVNEQFF.

The CDR3 sequence: CASVTGGLYYGYTF. The CDR3 DNA follows: TGTGCCAGCGTTACAGGGGGCCTTTACTATGGCTACACCTTC. The chain couples TRBV2 to TRBJ1-2; 9 bases map to TRBD1. V was clipped by 8 bases and J by 3 bases; unmatched bases: 7. This CDR3 is built from 14 residues. Germline assignment: CDR1 SNHLY and CDR2 FYNNEI.

The CDR3 region is CASSTIRGETQYF. For the CDR3, the DNA is TGCGCCAGCAGCACCATCCGGGGGGAGACCCAGTACTTC. The chain has TRBV5-1 and TRBJ2-5; D is possibly TRBD2 (6 bases). Trimming pared 4 bases from V and 5 bases from J, leaving 12 bases between. CDR3 length: 13 residues. Germline lookup yields CDR1 SGHRS and CDR2 YFSETQ.

The chain employs TRBV18 and TRBJ2-5; D is unclear. The CDR3 has 14 amino acids. Germline CDR1 and CDR2: KGHSH and LQKENI. Trimming removed 3 bases at V and 2 bases at J, with 10 bases between. This chain's CDR3 is CASSPGNAQETQYF. CDR3 in DNA: TGTGCCAGCTCACCTGGGAATGCGCAAGAGACCCAGTACTTC.

The chain joins TRBV19 to TRBJ2-2, with D perhaps given as TRBD1 or TRBD2 (6 bases each). Germline lookup yields CDR1 LNHDA and CDR2 SQIVND (reference sequence). The CDR3 runs to 15 residues. V lost 9 bases and J lost 7, with 21 bases in between. DNA of the CDR3: TGTGCCAGCCGCCTTAGGGGGGCTGGGGGCGGGGAGCTGTTTTTT. Residues: CASRLRGAGGGELFF.

The V gene is TRBV10-3, the J gene TRBJ2-3; D is tentatively TRBD1 or TRBD2 (5 bases each). The CDR3 totals 15 residues. The V gene lost 1 base and the J gene lost 2 bases, with 10 bases spanning the gap. Germline values: CDR1 ENHRY, CDR2 SYGVKD. CDR3 DNA sequence: TGTGCCATCAGTGAGTTCGGGGCGAACACAGATACGCAGTATTTT. Translated, it gives CAISEFGANTDTQYF.

The chain couples TRBV5-1 to TRBJ2-7; weak D call: TRBD2 (5 bases). The CDR3 spans 13 residues. Germline CDR1 is SGHRS and CDR2 is YFSETQ. Deletions cut 5 bases from V and 0 bases from J, with 9 bases between. The CDR3, as DNA: TGCGCCAGCAGGGAGGTAAGCTCCTACGAGCAGTACTTC. Protein: CASREVSSYEQYF. The variable domain in full, completed from reference TRBV5-1 and TRBJ2-7, reads KAGVTQTPRYLIKTRGQQVTLSCSPISGHRSVSWYQQTPGQGLQFLFEYFSETQRNKGNFPGRFSGRQFSNSRSEMNVSTLELGDSALYLCASREVSSYEQYFGPGTRLTVT.

This chain joins TRBV19 and TRBJ1-5; D possibly corresponds to TRBD1 (6 bases). CDR3 length: 14 amino acids. Germline lookup yields CDR1 LNHDA and CDR2 SQIVND (reference sequence). Trimming removed 11 bases from V and 2 bases from J, with 16 bases in between. Written as DNA, the CDR3 is TGTGCCGGGGGGGGCCTTGTCGGCAATCAGCCCCAGCATTTT. It yields the protein CAGGGLVGNQPQHF.

The chain has TRBV27 and TRBJ2-7, with TRBD2 matching over 7 bases. CDR3 length: 14 amino acids. V shed 6 bases, J shed 0 bases, and the junction held 5 bases outside the gene matches. The germline gives CDR1 MNHEY, CDR2 SMNVEV (reference sequence). The CDR3 DNA sequence: TGTGCCAGCAGGGAAAGGGACTACTCCTACGAGCAGTACTTC. The encoded protein is CASRERDYSYEQYF.

J is TRBJ2-7 and V is TRBV7-6; 8 bases line up with TRBD1. The CDR3 consists of 17 residues. Germline V lookup: CDR1 SGHVS, CDR2 FNYEAQ. J gave up 0 bases and V 5 bases, and 12 bases lay outside the gene matches. The DNA of the CDR3 is TGTGCCAGCAGCACCCGGACAGGGAAGGACTACTCCTACGAGCAGTACTTC. It translates to CASSTRTGKDYSYEQYF.

The V gene is TRBV2, the J gene TRBJ1-1; D call uncertain. The CDR3 is made up of 14 amino acids. Germline V gene lookup returns CDR1 SNHLY and CDR2 FYNNEI. Trimming left V 5 bases short and J 4 bases short, with 14 bases between. CDR3 in DNA: TGTGCCAGCAGTTATTACAAAACCAGCACTGAAGCTTTCTTT. Its protein is CASSYYKTSTEAFF.

About this clonotype itself: The junction departs from the called germline gene at one end, perhaps through a read error. The chain uses TRBV13 and TRBJ2-3; no definite D call. The germline CDR1 and CDR2 sequences are PRHDT and FYEKMQ (reference sequence). The CDR3 is made up of 15 amino acids. The CDR3 sequence: CASSLGPKGTDTQYF. CDR3 coding DNA: TGCGCCAGCAGCTTGGGCCCCAAGGGCACAGATACGCAGTATTTT.

The V call is TRBV28, the J call TRBJ1-2; D gene ambiguous. The CDR3 extends over 13 amino acids. Trimming shortened V by 6 bases and J by 8 bases, and 16 bases separated the two germline ends. The germline gives CDR1 MDHEN, CDR2 SYDVKM. The CDR3 DNA reads TGTGCCAGCAGCCTAGCATCGGGTGGCGGCTACACCTTC. Residues: CASSLASGGGYTF.

This clonotype was counted ten times or more. This rearrangement joins TRBV12-3 or TRBV12-4 to TRBJ1-5, with D possibly being TRBD1 (6 bases). V was clipped by 3 bases and J by 3 bases, with 12 bases between them. This CDR3 has 15 amino acids. The CDR3 coding sequence is TGTGCCAGCAGTTTCCCCACAGGGTCCAATCAGCCCCAGCATTTT. Its protein is CASSFPTGSNQPQHF.

The chain uses TRBV6-1 and TRBJ1-3, with 11 nucleotides matching TRBD1. Trimming cost V 3 bases and J 8 bases; bases outside gene matches: 6. Germline assignment: CDR1 MNHNS and CDR2 SASEGT. This CDR3 has 15 residues. CDR3 nucleotides: TGTGCCAGCAGTGAGGTCCCGGGACAGGGGGACACCATATATTTT. Translating it yields CASSEVPGQGDTIYF.